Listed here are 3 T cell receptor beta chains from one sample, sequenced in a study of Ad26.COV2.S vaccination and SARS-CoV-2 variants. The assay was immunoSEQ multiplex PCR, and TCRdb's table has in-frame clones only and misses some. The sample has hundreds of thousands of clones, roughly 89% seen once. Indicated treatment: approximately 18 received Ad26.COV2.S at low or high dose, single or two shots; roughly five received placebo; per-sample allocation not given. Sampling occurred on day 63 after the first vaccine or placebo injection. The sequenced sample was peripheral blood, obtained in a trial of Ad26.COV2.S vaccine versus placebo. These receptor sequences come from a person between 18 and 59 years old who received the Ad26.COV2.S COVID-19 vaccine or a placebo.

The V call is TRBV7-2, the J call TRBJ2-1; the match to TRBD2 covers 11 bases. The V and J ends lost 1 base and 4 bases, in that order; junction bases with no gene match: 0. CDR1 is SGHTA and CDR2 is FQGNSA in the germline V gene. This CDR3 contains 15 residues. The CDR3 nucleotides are TGTGCCAGCAGCTTAGTAGCGGGAGGGTACAATGAGCAGTTCTTC. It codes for CASSLVAGGYNEQFF.

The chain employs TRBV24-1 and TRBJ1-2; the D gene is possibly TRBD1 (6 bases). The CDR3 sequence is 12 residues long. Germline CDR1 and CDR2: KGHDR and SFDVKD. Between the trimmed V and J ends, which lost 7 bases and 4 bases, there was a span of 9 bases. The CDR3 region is CATRDRFYGYTF. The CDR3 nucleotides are TGTGCCACCAGGGACAGATTCTATGGCTACACCTTC.

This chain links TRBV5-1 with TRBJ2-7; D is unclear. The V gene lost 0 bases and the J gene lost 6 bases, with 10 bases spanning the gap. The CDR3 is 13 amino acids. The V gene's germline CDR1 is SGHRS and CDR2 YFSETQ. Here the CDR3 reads CASSLEGSIEQYF. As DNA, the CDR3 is TGCGCCAGCAGCTTGGAGGGCAGCATCGAGCAGTACTTC. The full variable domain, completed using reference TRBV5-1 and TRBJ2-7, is KAGVTQTPRYLIKTRGQQVTLSCSPISGHRSVSWYQQTPGQGLQFLFEYFSETQRNKGNFPGRFSGRQFSNSRSEMNVSTLELGDSALYLCASSLEGSIEQYFGPGTRLTVT.